This TCR beta chain was observed in a study of T cells in Graves' hyperthyroidism and ophthalmopathy. There are a few counts of this clonotype. A lack of ophthalmopathy progression within 18 months defined stable Graves' hyperthyroidism. Diagnosing involved the use of clinical symptoms, serum thyroxine and TRAb, thyroid ultrasound and orbital computed tomography. Per germline, CDR1 SGHRS and CDR2 YFSETQ. V was trimmed by 1 base and J by 4 bases, leaving 21 bases between them. This CDR3 is built from 19 residues. Amplification of TCR beta CDR3 regions was performed using RNA transcripts as template. First-round RT-PCR of the TCR CDR3 relied on the HTBI primer set. TCRdb called the multiplex PCR reads again in MiXCR, with one record for every CDR3 protein. The table has roughly 200,000 distinct CDR3 sequences, about 16% seen once.

V is TRBV5-1 and J is TRBJ2-6; D is ambiguous. The sequence was obtained from a man in his forties or fifties with Graves' hyperthyroidism. Input material: blood. In nucleotides, the CDR3 is TGCGCCAGCAGCTTGAGAATGCGCACCGAAACTCTGGGGGCCAACGTCCTGACTTTC. It translates to CASSLRMRTETLGANVLTF.